The sequence of this T cell receptor beta chain was determined in a study of early T cells in non-severe SARS-CoV-2 infection. TCRdb re-analysed the 5' RACE reads in MiXCR, keeping a single row per CDR3 protein. The sample contains more than 50,000 distinct CDR3 sequences, roughly 5.9% of which appear only once. This TCR came from an adult who was a healthcare worker with PCR-confirmed SARS-CoV-2 infection or an uninfected control (not recorded which). Sequenced: whole blood.

The CDR3 bases are TGTGCCAGCAGCTTTTATGACAGGGTGTCCTATAATTCACCCCTCCACTTT. As protein: CASSFYDRVSYNSPLHF. This chain links TRBV9 with TRBJ1-6; 7 bases are a match to TRBD1. V shed 4 bases and J 1 base; nucleotides not matched to a gene: 8. The CDR3 is 17 residues long. The germline CDR1 and CDR2 sequences are SGDLS and YYNGEE.